This T cell receptor (beta chain) stems from a study of radiotherapy plus CTLA-4 blockade in lung cancer. Overall study context: Objective responses were documented in about 19% of patients, with disease control in about 28%.

This clone is termed medium-sized. The antigen is not known. The CDR3 has 15 residues. V lost 1 base and J 5 bases, leaving 12 bases between the germline ends. Germline V lookup: CDR1 SGHVS, CDR2 FQNEAQ. Findings and caveats of the study: Clones derived from tumor TCRs expanded in blood after radiotherapy plus ipilimumab. Per reports, early blood T cell clone dynamics, plus interferon-beta, forecast response most strongly.

Some clones are missing from TCRdb's copy, which holds only in-frame ones; the method was immunoSEQ multiplex PCR. In the table there are around 37,000 clones, 72% of which are singletons. The source material was peripheral blood, sampled from a patient treated with radiotherapy plus ipilimumab. J is TRBJ1-5 and V is TRBV7-8; maybe TRBD1 (6 bases). The receptor comes from a human donor with non-small cell lung cancer who had stable disease on radiotherapy plus ipilimumab. The CDR3 nucleotides read TGTGCCAGCAGCTTAGGGGCGGGGGGCGATCAGCCCCAGCATTTT. Its protein is CASSLGAGGDQPQHF.